This TCR beta chain was obtained from a study of blood T cell repertoires in COVID-19. Per germline, CDR1 KGHSH and CDR2 LQKENI. V lost 1 base, J lost 4 bases, and 8 bases lay in between. The CDR3 is made up of 14 amino acids. Original analysis: Reference gene primer amplification gave nucleated cell count estimates. Libraries were prepared by immunoSEQ multiplex PCR; TCRdb keeps only in-frame clonotypes and omits some of them. V and J calls and clone size follow that table, whereas D and trimming were derived from the DNA. The sample has about 46,000 clones, about 88% seen once. Sequenced: PBMCs or T cells enriched from blood (not recorded which). The origin of this receptor is a woman aged 50 to 65 who had recovered from COVID-19. This chain connects TRBV18 to TRBJ1-3; maybe TRBD1 (5 bases). CDR3: CASSPRGYGNTIYF. CDR3 DNA: TGTGCCAGCTCACCACGGGGCTACGGAAACACCATATATTTT.